Below, one T cell receptor beta chain is given with its context. Source study methods: Amplified reference gene primers provided the basis for estimating nucleated cell counts. Measured with immunoSEQ multiplex PCR; TCRdb has only the in-frame clones, and not every one. V, J and clone size are those of that table, while D and trimming were read from the DNA. The table shows 190,000 or so clones, with approximately 82% occurring only once. The CDR3 totals 14 residues. Trimming stripped 6 bases from V and 4 bases from J, with 18 bases between. Germline V CDR1 and CDR2: GTSNPN, SVGIG (reference sequence). The data were obtained in a study of blood T cell repertoires in COVID-19. For the study at large: COVID-19 samples, acute and convalescent, were from the United States, Italy and Spain. PBMCs, B-cell-depleted T cells, or T cells provided the cDNA or gDNA that made up the material.

The chain uses TRBV30 and TRBJ1-2; maybe TRBD1 (6 bases). The sequence derives from a human donor with acute or convalescent COVID-19. The donor label of this sample is uncertain. Sequenced input: peripheral blood. CDR3 DNA: TGTGCCTGCAAAAAAGGACAGCATCTCTATGGCTACACCTTC. Amino acid sequence: CACKKGQHLYGYTF. Full variable domain (outside the CDR3, taken from reference TRBV30 and TRBJ1-2): SQTIHQWPATLVQPVGSPLSLECTVEGTSNPNLYWYRQAAGRGLQLLFYSVGIGQISSEVPQNLSASRPQDRQFILSSKKLLLSDSGFYLCACKKGQHLYGYTFGSGTRLTVV.